This TCR beta chain comes out of a study of technical replicates of blood from four donors. V was shortened by 0 bases and J by 8 bases, with 9 bases between the two germline ends. CDR3 length equals 14 residues. The germline gives CDR1 SGHRS, CDR2 YFSETQ. TCRdb's table, derived via immunoSEQ multiplex PCR, lists solely in-frame clones and lacks some. This sample carries about 84,000 clones, nearly 98% of them seen once, and the ten largest clones take approximately 0.15%. Sequenced material: T cells isolated from PBMCs. V is TRBV5-1 and J is TRBJ1-6; maybe TRBD1 (5 bases). The receptor's source is a human donor in good health. DNA for the CDR3: TGCGCCAGCAGCTTGGCAGGGAGGGATTCACCCCTCCACTTT. Translating it yields CASSLAGRDSPLHF.